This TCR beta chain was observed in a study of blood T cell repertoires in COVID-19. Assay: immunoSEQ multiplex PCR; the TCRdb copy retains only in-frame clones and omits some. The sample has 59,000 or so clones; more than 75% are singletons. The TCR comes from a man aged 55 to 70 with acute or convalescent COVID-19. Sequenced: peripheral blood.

CDR3 bases: TGTGCCAGCAGGGACAGGTGGACAGATACGCAGTATTTT. Translating it yields CASRDRWTDTQYF. This rearrangement joins TRBV6-6 to TRBJ2-3; 7 nucleotides line up with TRBD1. The ends lost 6 bases at V and 3 bases at J; junction bases unmatched: 3. This CDR3 has 13 residues. Germline CDR1 and CDR2: MNHNY and SVGAGI (reference sequence).